This entry lists 15 T cell receptor beta chains sequenced from one sample in a study of blood T cell repertoires in COVID-19. Sequenced by immunoSEQ multiplex PCR; TCRdb stores in-frame clones only, minus some. The sample lists roughly 390,000 clones, less than 85% occurring once. Sequenced sample: peripheral blood. Receptors were obtained from a young woman with acute or convalescent COVID-19.

The V call is TRBV21-1, the J call TRBJ2-7; whether TRBD1, the table's D call, matches the DNA was not checked. TRBV21-1 is noted as a pseudogene. The CDR3 length is 15 residues. The DNA for the CDR3 is TGTGCCAGCGACAAAGATAGGACAGGGGAGTGGGAGCAGTACTTC. It encodes CASDKDRTGEWEQYF.

This chain joins TRBV28 and TRBJ1-3; maybe TRBD1 (6 bases). CDR1 and CDR2 (germline): MDHEN, SYDVKM. This CDR3 region has 16 residues. V lost 4 bases to trimming and J lost 3 bases, with 16 bases between them. In DNA form, the CDR3 reads TGTGCCAGCAGTTCAGGATCTACAGGGTTTGGAAACACCATATATTTT. Protein: CASSSGSTGFGNTIYF.

This chain joins TRBV28 and TRBJ1-5; D is unclear. Germline V CDR1 and CDR2: MDHEN, SYDVKM. V dropped 5 bases and J dropped 0 bases, with 14 bases sitting between them. The CDR3 has 16 amino acids. The CDR3 loop is CASSNDGAGSNQPQHF. CDR3 DNA: TGTGCCAGCAGTAACGACGGTGCAGGTAGCAATCAGCCCCAGCATTTT. Based on the CDR3 plus reference TRBV28 and TRBJ1-5, the full variable domain is DVKVTQSSRYLVKRTGEKVFLECVQDMDHENMFWYRQDPGLGLRLIYFSYDVKMKEKGDIPEGYSVSREKKERFSLILESASTNQTSMYLCASSNDGAGSNQPQHFGDGTRLSIL.

The chain links TRBV7-8 to TRBJ1-5, with TRBD1 identical over 7 bases. After removal of 1 base from V and 2 bases from J, the junction contained 5 bases not matched to a gene. The CDR3 runs 16 residues. CDR1 and CDR2 from the germline V gene are SGHVS and FQNEAQ. DNA of the CDR3: TGTGCCAGCAGCTTAGGACAGGGTGGGCGCAATCAGCCCCAGCATTTT. It is translated as CASSLGQGGRNQPQHF.

This chain joins TRBV2 and TRBJ2-7; 11 bases align to TRBD1. Germline lookup yields CDR1 SNHLY and CDR2 FYNNEI. The junction had 6 bases not matched to a gene; V was cut back by 7 bases and J by 4 bases. The CDR3 loop spans 14 amino acids. The CDR3 DNA reads TGTGCCAGCATGAAGGACAGGGGGCTTTACGAGCAGTACTTC. As protein: CASMKDRGLYEQYF.

As regards this clone: This sample also contains other DNA sequences that code for the same CDR3. The chain employs TRBV10-1 and TRBJ2-7; 8 bases are shared with TRBD1. With V trimmed by 0 bases and J by 5 bases, 3 bases remained unmatched. The CDR3 spans 14 residues. Germline lookup yields CDR1 WNHNN and CDR2 SYGVQD (reference sequence). The chain's CDR3 is CASSESGQGDEQYF. In DNA, the CDR3 is TGCGCCAGCAGTGAGTCCGGACAGGGCGACGAGCAGTACTTC.

There are a few counts of this clone. V usage is TRBV19 and J usage is TRBJ1-2, with 9 bases that match TRBD1. This CDR3 is built from 15 residues. Germline CDR1 is LNHDA and CDR2 is SQIVND (reference sequence). With V trimmed by 4 bases and J by 1 base, 4 bases remained unmatched. The chain's CDR3 is CASSTDRGFNYGYTF. Written as DNA, the CDR3 is TGTGCCAGTAGTACCGACAGGGGGTTTAACTATGGCTACACCTTC.

The CDR3 loop is CASSQGDRGFTEQFF. DNA of the CDR3: TGCGCCAGCAGCCAAGGGGACAGGGGCTTTACTGAGCAGTTCTTC. This sequence joins TRBV5-1 and TRBJ2-1; 10 nucleotides match TRBD1. The CDR3 length is 15 residues. The V segment lost 4 bases and the J segment 9 bases; nucleotides outside the gene matches: 10. Germline V CDR1 and CDR2: SGHRS, YFSETQ. Full variable domain (rest looked up from reference TRBV5-1 and TRBJ2-1): KAGVTQTPRYLIKTRGQQVTLSCSPISGHRSVSWYQQTPGQGLQFLFEYFSETQRNKGNFPGRFSGRQFSNSRSEMNVSTLELGDSALYLCASSQGDRGFTEQFFGPGTRLTVL.

This rearrangement joins TRBV27 to TRBJ1-1; 7 bases line up with TRBD1. This CDR3 has 16 residues. Germline CDR1 is MNHEY and CDR2 is SMNVEV (reference sequence). The J segment lost 0 bases and the V segment lost 7 bases, leaving 11 bases of the junction unmatched. This CDR3 is CASTPSQGVMNTEAFF. In DNA, the CDR3 is TGTGCCAGCACCCCTTCCCAGGGGGTGATGAACACTGAAGCTTTCTTT.

The V and J genes are TRBV29-1 and TRBJ1-4; TRBD1 is a possible D gene (6 bases). The CDR3 covers 14 residues. The germline CDR1 and CDR2 sequences are SQVTM and ANQGSEA. V lost 5 bases, J lost 5 bases, and 15 bases lay in between. The CDR3 DNA reads as TGCAGCGTTCAGACGACCGGGACAAATGAAAAACTGTTTTTT. Its translation: CSVQTTGTNEKLFF.

The chain is built from TRBV27 and TRBJ2-5; 13 nucleotides line up with TRBD2. Germline V gives CDR1 MNHEY, CDR2 SMNVEV (reference sequence). After removal of 6 bases from V and 2 bases from J, the junction contained 3 bases not matched to a gene. The CDR3 length is 15 residues. CDR3 nucleotides: TGTGCCAGCAGGGGACTAGCGGGGTCACAAGAGACCCAGTACTTC. Amino acid sequence: CASRGLAGSQETQYF.

This sequence joins TRBV9 and TRBJ2-5; the D gene is possibly TRBD1 (6 bases). Trimming left V 4 bases short and J 5 bases short, with 15 bases between. Germline values: CDR1 SGDLS, CDR2 YYNGEE. The CDR3 covers 14 residues. CDR3 sequence (DNA): TGTGCCAGCAGCCCCGGGACAACCGCGGAGACCCAGTACTTC. As protein: CASSPGTTAETQYF.

The V and J genes are TRBV6-5 and TRBJ1-3, with D unclear. V lost 6 bases to trimming and J lost 4 bases, with 13 bases between them. This CDR3 comprises 14 residues. Germline CDR1 and CDR2: MNHEY and SVGAGI. CDR3 sequence: CASREQNPGNTIYF. The DNA of the CDR3 is TGTGCCAGCAGGGAGCAGAATCCCGGAAACACCATATATTTT.

There are a few counts of this clone. The chain links TRBV5-1 to TRBJ2-5, with D maybe TRBD2 (6 bases). CDR3 size: 13 residues. V lost 7 bases, J lost 2 bases, and 12 bases lay in between. CDR1 is SGHRS and CDR2 is YFSETQ in the germline V gene. The CDR3 loop reads CASGGTHQETQYF. The CDR3 DNA sequence: TGCGCCAGCGGGGGGACTCATCAAGAGACCCAGTACTTC.

This clone was seen once. V usage is TRBV4-1 and J usage is TRBJ2-3; 10 bases match TRBD2. V gave up 3 bases and J gave up 5 bases; unmatched junction bases: 8. The CDR3 contains 16 residues. CDR1 and CDR2 (germline): MGHRA, YSYEKL. CDR3 protein: CASSQLGLASRDTQYF. The CDR3 coding sequence is TGCGCCAGCAGCCAGCTGGGACTAGCGTCCCGAGATACGCAGTATTTT.